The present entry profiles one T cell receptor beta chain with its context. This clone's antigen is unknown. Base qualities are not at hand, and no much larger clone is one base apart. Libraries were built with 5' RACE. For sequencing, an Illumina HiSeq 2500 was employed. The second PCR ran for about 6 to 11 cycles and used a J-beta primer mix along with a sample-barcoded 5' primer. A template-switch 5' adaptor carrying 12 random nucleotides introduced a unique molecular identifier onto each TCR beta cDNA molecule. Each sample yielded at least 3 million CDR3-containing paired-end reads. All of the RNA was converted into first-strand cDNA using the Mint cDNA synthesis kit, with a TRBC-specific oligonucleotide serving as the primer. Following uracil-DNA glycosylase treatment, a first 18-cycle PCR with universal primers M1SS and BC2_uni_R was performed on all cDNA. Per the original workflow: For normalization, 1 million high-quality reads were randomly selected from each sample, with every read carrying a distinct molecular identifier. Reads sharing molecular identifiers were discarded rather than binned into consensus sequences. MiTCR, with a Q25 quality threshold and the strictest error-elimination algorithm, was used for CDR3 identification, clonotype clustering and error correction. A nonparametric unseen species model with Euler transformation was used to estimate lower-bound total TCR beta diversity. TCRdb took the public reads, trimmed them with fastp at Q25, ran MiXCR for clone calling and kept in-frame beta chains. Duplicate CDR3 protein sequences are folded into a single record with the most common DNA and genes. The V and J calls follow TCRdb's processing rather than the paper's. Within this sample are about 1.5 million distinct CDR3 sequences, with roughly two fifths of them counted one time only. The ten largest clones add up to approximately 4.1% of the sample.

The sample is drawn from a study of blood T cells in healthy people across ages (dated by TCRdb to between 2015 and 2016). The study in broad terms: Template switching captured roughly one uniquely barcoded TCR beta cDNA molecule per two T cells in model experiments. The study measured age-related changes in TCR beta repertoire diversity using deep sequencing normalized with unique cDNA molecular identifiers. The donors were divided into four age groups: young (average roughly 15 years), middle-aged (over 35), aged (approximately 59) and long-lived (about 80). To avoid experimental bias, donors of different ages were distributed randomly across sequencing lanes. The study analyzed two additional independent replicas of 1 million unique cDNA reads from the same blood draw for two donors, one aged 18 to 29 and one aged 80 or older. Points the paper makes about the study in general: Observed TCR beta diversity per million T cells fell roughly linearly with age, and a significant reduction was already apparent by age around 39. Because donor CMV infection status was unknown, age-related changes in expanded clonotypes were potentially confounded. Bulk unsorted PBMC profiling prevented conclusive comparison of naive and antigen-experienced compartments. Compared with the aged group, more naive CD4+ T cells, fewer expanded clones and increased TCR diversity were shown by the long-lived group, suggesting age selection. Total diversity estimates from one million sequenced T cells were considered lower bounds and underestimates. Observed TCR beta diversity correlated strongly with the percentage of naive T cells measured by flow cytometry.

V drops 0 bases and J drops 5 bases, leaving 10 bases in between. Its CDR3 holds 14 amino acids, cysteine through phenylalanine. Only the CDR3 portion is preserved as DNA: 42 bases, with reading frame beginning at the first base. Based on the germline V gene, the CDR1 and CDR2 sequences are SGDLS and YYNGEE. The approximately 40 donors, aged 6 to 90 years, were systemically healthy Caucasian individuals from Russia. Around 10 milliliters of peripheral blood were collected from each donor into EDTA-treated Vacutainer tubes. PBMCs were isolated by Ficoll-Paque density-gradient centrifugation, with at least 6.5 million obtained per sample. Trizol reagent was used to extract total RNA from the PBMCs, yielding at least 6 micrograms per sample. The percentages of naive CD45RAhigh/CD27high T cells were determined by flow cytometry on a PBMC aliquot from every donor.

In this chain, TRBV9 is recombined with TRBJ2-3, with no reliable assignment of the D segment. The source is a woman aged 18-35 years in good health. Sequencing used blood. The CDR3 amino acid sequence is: CASSVEADLDTQYF. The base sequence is TGTGCCAGCAGCGTAGAGGCTGACTTAGATACGCAGTATTTT.